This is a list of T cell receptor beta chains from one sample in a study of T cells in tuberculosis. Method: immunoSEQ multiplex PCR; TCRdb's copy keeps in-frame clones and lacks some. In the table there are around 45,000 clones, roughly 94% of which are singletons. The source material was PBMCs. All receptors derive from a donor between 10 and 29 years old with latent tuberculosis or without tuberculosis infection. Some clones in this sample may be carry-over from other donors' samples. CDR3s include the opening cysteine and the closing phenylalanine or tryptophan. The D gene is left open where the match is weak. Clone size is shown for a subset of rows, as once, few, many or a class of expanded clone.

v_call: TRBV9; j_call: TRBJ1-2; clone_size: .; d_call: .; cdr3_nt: TGTGCCAGCAGCGTAGCCAGGGGCTATGGCTACACCTTC; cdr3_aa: CASSVARGYGYTF
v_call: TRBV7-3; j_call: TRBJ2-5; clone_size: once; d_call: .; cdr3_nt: TGTGCCAGCAGCTTAACCGGGACAAAAGGAGAGACCCAGTACTTC; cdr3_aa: CASSLTGTKGETQYF
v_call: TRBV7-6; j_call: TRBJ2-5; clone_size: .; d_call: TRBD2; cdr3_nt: TGTGCCAGCAGCTTAGTTGAGCGGGAGAGTGAGACCCAGTACTTC; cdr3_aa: CASSLVERESETQYF
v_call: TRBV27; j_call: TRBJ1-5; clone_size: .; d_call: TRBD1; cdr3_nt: TGTGCCAGCAGCCCGGACAGGGGAAAAAGCAATCAGCCCCAGCATTTT; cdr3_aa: CASSPDRGKSNQPQHF
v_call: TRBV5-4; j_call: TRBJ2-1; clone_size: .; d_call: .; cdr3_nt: TGTGCCAGCAGCTTAAAAAGCGGGCCTTCTAATGAGCAGTTCTTC; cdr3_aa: CASSLKSGPSNEQFF
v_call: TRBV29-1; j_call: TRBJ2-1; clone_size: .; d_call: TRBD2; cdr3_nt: TGCAGCGTCATTGACGGGCTAGCGGGAGGCTCTAGCTCCTACAATGAGCAGTTCTTC; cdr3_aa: CSVIDGLAGGSSSYNEQFF
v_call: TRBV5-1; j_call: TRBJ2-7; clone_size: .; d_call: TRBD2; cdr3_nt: TGCGCCAGCAGGCGGACTAGCGGCTCCTACGAGCAGTACTTC; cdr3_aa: CASRRTSGSYEQYF
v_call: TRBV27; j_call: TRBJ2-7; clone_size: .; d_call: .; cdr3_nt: TGTGCCAGCAGTTTTCGGGAAAACTACGAGCAGTACTTC; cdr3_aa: CASSFRENYEQYF
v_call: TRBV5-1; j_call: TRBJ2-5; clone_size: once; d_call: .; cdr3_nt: TGCGCCAGCAGCTTTGAAACTAGAGTCGGGGAGACCCAGTACTTC; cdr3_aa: CASSFETRVGETQYF
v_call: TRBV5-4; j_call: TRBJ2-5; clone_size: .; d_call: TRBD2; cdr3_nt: TGTGCCAGCAGCCCCCGAGGCGGGAGGGGAGAAGAGACCCAGTACTTC; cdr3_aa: CASSPRGGRGEETQYF
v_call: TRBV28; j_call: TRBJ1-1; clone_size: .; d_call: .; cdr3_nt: TGTGCCAGCAGTTTCTCGGGGACTCAAGAAGCTTTCTTT; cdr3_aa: CASSFSGTQEAFF
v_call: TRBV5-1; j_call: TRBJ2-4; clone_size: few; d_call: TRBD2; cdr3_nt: TGCGCCAGCAGCCCAGGACTAGCGGGAGAAGAGAGAAACATTCAGTACTTC; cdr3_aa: CASSPGLAGEERNIQYF
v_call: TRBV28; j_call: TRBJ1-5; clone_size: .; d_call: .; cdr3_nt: TGTGCCAGCAGTTTACAACAGGCTGATCAGCCCCAGCATTTT; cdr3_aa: CASSLQQADQPQHF
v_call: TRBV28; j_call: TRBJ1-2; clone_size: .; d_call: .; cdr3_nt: TGTGCCAGCAGTTTGAGACTGTATGGCTACACCTTC; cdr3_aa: CASSLRLYGYTF
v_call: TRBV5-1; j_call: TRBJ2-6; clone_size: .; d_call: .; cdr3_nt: TGCGCCAGCAGCTTGGGGGGCACGGATCCGTCTGGGGCCAACGTCCTGACTTTC; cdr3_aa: CASSLGGTDPSGANVLTF
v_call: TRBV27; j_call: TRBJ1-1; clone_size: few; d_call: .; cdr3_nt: TGTGCCAGCAGCCGCCCTGGAACAGGGAACGCAGCTTTCTTT; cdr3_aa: CASSRPGTGNAAFF
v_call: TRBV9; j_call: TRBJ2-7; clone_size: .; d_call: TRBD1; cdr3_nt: TGTGCCAGCAGCGTATTCGGGACAGGGTACTACGAGCAGTACTTC; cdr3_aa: CASSVFGTGYYEQYF
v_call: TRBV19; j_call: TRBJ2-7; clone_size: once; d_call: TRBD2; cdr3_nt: TGTGCCAGTAGCAGAACCCGGACTAGCGGGCCCTACGAGCAGTACTTC; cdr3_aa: CASSRTRTSGPYEQYF
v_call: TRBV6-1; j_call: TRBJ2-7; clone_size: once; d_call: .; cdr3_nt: TGTGCCAGCACCCGAGGACAGGGAGGGTCCGAGCAGTACTTC; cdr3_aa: CASTRGQGGSEQYF
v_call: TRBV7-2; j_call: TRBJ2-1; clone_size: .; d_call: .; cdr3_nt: TGTGCCAGCAGCTTAGCGCCCTATATTAACGATGAGCAGTTCTTC; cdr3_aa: CASSLAPYINDEQFF
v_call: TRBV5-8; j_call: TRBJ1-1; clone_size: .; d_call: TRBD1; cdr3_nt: TGTGCCAGCAGACAAAGAACAGGGGGCACTGAAGCTTTCTTT; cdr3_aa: CASRQRTGGTEAFF
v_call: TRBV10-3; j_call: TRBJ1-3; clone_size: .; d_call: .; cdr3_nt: TGTGCCATCAGTGAGCCGGGAATCTCTGGAAACACCATATATTTT; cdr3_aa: CAISEPGISGNTIYF